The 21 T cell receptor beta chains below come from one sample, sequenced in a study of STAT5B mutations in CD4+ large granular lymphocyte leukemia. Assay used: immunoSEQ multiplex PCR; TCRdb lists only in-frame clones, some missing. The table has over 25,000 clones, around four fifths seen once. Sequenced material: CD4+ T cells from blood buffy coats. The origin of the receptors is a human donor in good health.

As DNA, the CDR3 is TGTGCCAGCAGCCCGTGGGGGGGAGGTTTCTCCCAGTACTTC. Its protein product is CASSPWGGGFSQYF. This rearrangement joins TRBV28 to TRBJ2-5; 7 bases align to TRBD2. With V trimmed by 6 bases and J by 9 bases, 13 bases remained unmatched. Germline lookup yields CDR1 MDHEN and CDR2 SYDVKM. The CDR3 has 14 residues.

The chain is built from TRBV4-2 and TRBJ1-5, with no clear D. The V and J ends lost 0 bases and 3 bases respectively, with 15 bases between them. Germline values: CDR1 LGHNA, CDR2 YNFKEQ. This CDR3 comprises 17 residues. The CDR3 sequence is CASSQDPGRAYNQPQHF. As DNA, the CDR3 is TGTGCCAGCAGCCAAGATCCCGGCAGAGCTTACAATCAGCCCCAGCATTTT.

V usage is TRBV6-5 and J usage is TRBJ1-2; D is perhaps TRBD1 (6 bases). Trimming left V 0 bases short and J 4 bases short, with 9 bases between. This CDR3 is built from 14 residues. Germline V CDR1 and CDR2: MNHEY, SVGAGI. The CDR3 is CASSYSQGAYGYTF. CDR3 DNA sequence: TGTGCCAGCAGTTACTCACAGGGTGCCTATGGCTACACCTTC.

CDR3 amino acids: CASSFPGGSFNYNEQFF. As DNA, the CDR3 is TGTGCCAGCAGCTTTCCAGGTGGTTCATTTAATTACAATGAGCAGTTCTTC. The chain is built from TRBV11-2 and TRBJ2-1; D is unresolved. Germline-derived CDR1 and CDR2 are SGHAT and FQNNGV. V lost 3 bases to trimming and J lost 4 bases, with 19 bases between them. CDR3 length: 17 residues.

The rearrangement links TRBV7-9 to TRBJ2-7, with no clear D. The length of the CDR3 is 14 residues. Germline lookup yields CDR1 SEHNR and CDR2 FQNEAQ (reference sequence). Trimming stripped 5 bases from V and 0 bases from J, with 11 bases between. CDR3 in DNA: TGTGCCAGCAGCCCCATCTGGAGCTCCTACGAGCAGTACTTC. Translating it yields CASSPIWSSYEQYF.

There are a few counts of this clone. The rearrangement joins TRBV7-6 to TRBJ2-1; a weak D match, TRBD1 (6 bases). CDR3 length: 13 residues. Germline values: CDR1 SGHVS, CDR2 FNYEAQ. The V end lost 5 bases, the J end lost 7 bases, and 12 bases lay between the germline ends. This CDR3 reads CASSRFTGNEQFF. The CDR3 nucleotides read TGTGCCAGCAGCCGTTTTACAGGGAATGAGCAGTTCTTC.

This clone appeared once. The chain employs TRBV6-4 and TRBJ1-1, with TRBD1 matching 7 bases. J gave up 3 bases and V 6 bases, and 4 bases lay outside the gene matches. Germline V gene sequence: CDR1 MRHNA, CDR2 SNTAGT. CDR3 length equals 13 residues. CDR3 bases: TGTGCCAGCAGCGAGGGGGCGGACACTGAAGCTTTCTTT. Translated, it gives CASSEGADTEAFF.

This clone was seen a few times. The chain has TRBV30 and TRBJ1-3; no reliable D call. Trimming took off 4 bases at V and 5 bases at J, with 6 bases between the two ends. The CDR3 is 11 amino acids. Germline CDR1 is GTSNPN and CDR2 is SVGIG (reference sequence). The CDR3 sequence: CAWTIRNTIYF. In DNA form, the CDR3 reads TGTGCCTGGACCATTAGAAACACCATATATTTT.

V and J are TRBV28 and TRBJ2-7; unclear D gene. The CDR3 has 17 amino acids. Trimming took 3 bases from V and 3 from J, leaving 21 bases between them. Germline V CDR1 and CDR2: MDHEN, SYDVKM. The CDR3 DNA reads TGTGCCAGCAGTTTTCTAAACTTCGCCTCCACGGGCTACGAGCAGTACTTC. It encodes CASSFLNFASTGYEQYF.

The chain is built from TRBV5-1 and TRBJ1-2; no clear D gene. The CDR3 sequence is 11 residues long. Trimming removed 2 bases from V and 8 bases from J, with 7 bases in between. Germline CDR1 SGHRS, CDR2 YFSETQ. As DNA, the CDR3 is TGCGCCAGCAGCTTCGGTGGCGGCTACACCTTC. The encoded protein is CASSFGGGYTF.

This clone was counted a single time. CDR3 DNA: TGTGCCAGCAGCAGAGGCACAGATACGCAGTATTTT. Its translation is CASSRGTDTQYF. The gene calls are TRBV11-2 and TRBJ2-3; unclear D gene. This CDR3 has 12 amino acids. Germline V CDR1 and CDR2: SGHAT, FQNNGV. V was shortened by 5 bases and J by 1 base, with 4 bases between the two germline ends.

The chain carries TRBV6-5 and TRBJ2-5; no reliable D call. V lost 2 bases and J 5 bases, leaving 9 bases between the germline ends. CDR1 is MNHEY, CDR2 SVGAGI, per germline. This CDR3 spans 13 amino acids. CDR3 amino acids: CASSYQEWETQYF. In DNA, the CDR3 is TGTGCCAGCAGTTACCAGGAGTGGGAGACCCAGTACTTC.

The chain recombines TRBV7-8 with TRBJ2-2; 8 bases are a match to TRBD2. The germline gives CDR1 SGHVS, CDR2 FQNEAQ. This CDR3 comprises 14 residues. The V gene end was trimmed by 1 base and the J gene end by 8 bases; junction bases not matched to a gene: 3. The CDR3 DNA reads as TGTGCCAGCAGCTTAGTAAGCGGGAGTGGGGAGCTGTTTTTT. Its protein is CASSLVSGSGELFF.

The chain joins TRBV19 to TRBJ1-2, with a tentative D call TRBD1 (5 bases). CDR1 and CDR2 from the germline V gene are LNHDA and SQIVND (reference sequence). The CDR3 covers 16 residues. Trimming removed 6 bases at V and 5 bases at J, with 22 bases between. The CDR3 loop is CASSTGSEGIGYGYTF. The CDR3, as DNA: TGTGCCAGTAGCACGGGCTCCGAGGGGATTGGGTATGGCTACACCTTC.

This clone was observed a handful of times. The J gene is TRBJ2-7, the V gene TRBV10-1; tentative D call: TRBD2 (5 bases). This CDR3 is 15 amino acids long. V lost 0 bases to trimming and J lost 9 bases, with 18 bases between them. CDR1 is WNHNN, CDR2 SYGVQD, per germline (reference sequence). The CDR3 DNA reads TGCGCCAGCAGTGAGTCGAGGGATCATTTGGTTGGGCAGTACTTC. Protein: CASSESRDHLVGQYF.

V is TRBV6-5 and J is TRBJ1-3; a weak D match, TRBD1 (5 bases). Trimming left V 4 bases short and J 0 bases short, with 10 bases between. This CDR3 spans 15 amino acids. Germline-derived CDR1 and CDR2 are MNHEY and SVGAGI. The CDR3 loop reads CASSWRQSSGNTIYF. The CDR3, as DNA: TGTGCCAGCAGTTGGCGACAGAGCTCTGGAAACACCATATATTTT.

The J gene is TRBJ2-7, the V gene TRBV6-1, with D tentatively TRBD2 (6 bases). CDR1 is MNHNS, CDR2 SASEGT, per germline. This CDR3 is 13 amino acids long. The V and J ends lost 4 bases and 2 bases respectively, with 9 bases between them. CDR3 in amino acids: CASSVGGAYEQYF. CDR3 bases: TGTGCCAGCAGTGTAGGCGGGGCCTACGAGCAGTACTTC.

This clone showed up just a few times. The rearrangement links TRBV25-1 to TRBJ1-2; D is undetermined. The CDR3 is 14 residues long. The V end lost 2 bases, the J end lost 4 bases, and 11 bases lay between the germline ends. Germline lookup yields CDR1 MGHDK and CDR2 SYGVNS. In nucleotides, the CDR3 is TGTGCCAGCAGTGAAGTCAACAGTTTCTATGGCTACACCTTC. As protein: CASSEVNSFYGYTF.

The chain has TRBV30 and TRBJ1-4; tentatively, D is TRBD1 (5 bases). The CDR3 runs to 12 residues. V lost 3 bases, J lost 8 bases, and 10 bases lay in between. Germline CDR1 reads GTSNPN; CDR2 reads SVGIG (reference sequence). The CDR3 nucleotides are TGTGCCTGGAGCAGGGTGGGAGAAAAACTGTTTTTT. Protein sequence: CAWSRVGEKLFF. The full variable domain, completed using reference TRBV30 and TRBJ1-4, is SQTIHQWPATLVQPVGSPLSLECTVEGTSNPNLYWYRQAAGRGLQLLFYSVGIGQISSEVPQNLSASRPQDRQFILSSKKLLLSDSGFYLCAWSRVGEKLFFGSGTQLSVL.

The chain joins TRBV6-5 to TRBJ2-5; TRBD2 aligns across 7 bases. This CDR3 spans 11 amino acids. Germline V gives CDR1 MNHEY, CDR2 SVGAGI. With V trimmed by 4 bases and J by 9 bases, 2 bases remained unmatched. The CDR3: CASSSGRAQYF. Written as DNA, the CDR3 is TGTGCCAGCAGTTCAGGGAGGGCCCAGTACTTC.

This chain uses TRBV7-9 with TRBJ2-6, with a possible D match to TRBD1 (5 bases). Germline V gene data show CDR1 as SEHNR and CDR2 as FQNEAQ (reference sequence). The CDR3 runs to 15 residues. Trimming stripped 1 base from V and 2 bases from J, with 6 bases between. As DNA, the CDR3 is TGTGCCAGCAGCTTAGGCAGGGCTGGGGCCAACGTCCTGACTTTC. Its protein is CASSLGRAGANVLTF.